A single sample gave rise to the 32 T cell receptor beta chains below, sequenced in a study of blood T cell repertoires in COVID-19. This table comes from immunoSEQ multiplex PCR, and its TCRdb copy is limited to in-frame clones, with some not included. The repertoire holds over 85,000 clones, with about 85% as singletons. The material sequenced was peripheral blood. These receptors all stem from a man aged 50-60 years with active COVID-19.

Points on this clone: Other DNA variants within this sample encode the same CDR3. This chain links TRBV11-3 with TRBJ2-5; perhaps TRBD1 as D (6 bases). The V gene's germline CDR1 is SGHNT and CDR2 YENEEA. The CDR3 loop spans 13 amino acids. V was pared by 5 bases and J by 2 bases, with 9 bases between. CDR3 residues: CASSLQGQETQYF. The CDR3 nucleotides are TGTGCCAGCAGCCTTCAGGGGCAAGAGACCCAGTACTTC. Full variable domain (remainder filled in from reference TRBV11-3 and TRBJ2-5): EAGVVQSPRYKIIEKKQPVAFWCNPISGHNTLYWYLQNLGQGPELLIRYENEEAVDDSQLPKDRFSAERLKGVDSTLKIQPAELGDSAVYLCASSLQGQETQYFGPGTRLLVL.

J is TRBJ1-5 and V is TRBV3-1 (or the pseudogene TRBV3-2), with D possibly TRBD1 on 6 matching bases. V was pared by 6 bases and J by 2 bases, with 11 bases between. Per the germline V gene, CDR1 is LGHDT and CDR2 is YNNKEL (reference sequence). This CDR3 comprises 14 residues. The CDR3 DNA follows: TGTGCCAGCAGTCCCAGGGGCGGCAATCAGCCCCAGCATTTT. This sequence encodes CASSPRGGNQPQHF.

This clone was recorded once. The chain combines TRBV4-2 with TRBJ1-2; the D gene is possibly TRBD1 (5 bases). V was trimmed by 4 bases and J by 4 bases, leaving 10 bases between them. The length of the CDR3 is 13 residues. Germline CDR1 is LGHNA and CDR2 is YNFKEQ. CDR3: CASSLDSGYGYTF. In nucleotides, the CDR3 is TGTGCCAGCAGCCTTGACAGTGGCTATGGCTACACCTTC.

DNA for the CDR3: TGTGCCAGCAGCCCTAACAGCGCGGGGGGTTCGGATACGCAGTATTTT. Protein sequence: CASSPNSAGGSDTQYF. The V and J genes are TRBV7-9 and TRBJ2-3; 8 nucleotides agree with TRBD2. Looked up from germline, CDR1 is SEHNR and CDR2 is FQNEAQ (reference sequence). The CDR3 is 16 amino acids. V was pared by 5 bases and J by 6 bases, with 13 bases of the junction left unmatched.

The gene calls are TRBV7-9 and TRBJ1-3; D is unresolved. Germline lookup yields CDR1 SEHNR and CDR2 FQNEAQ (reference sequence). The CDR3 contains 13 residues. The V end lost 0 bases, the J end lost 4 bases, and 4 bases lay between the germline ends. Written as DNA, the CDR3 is TGTGCCAGCAGCTTAGCGGCCGGAAACACCATATATTTT. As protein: CASSLAAGNTIYF. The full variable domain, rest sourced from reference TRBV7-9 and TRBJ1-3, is DTGVSQNPRHKITKRGQNVTFRCDPISEHNRLYWYRQTLGQGPEFLTYFQNEAQLEKSRLLSDRFSAERPKGSFSTLEIQRTEQGDSAMYLCASSLAAGNTIYFGEGSWLTVV.

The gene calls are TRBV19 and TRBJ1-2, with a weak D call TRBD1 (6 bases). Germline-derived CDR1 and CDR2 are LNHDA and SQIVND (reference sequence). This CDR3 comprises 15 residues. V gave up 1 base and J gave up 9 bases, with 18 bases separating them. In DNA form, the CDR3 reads TGTGCCAGTAGTATAGGCGGAGGACAGCCTTTAAGCTACACCTTC. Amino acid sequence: CASSIGGGQPLSYTF.

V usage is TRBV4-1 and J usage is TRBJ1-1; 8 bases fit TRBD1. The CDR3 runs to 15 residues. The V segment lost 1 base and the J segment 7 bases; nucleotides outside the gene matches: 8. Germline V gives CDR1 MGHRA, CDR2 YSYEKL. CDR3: CASSQGMADRVEAFF. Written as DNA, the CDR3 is TGCGCCAGCAGCCAAGGAATGGCGGACAGGGTTGAAGCTTTCTTT.

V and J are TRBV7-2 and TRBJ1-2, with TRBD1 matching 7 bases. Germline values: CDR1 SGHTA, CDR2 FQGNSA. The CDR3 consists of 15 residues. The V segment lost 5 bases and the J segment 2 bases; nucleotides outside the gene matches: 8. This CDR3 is CASSAQGQRNYGYTF. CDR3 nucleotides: TGTGCCAGCAGCGCACAGGGACAGAGGAACTATGGCTACACCTTC.

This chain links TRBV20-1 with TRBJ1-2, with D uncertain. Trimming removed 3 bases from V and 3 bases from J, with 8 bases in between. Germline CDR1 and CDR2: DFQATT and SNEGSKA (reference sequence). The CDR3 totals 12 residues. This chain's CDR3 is CSASISDYGYTF. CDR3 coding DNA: TGCAGTGCTAGTATCAGTGACTATGGCTACACCTTC.

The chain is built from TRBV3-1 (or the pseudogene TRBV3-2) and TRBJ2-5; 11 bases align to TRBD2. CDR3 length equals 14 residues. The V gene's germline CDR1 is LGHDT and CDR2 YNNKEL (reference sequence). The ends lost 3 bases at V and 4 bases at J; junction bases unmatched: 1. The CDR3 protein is CASSHGLAGETQYF. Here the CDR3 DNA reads TGTGCCAGCAGCCACGGACTAGCGGGAGAGACCCAGTACTTC.

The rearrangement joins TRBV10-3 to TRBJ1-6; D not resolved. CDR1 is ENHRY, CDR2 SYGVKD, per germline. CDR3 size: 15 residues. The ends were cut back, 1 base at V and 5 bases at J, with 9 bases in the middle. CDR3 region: CAISELVGDNSPLHF. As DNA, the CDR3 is TGTGCCATCAGTGAGTTAGTGGGCGATAATTCACCCCTCCACTTT.

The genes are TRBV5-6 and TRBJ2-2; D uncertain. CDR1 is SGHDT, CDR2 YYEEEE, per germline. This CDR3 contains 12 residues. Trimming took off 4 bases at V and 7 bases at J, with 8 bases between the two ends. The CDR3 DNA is TGTGCCAGCAGCCGAAGGAGCGGGGAGCTGTTTTTT. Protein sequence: CASSRRSGELFF.

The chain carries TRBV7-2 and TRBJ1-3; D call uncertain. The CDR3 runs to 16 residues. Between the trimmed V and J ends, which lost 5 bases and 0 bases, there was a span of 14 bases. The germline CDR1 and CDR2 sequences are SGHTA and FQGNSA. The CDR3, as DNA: TGTGCCAGCAGCCCCCTGTGGCTTCGCTCTGGAAACACCATATATTTT. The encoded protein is CASSPLWLRSGNTIYF.

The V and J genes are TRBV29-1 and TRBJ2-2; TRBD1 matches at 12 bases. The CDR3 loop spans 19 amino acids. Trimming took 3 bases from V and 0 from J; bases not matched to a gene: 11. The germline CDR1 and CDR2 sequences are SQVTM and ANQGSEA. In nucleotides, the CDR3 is TGCAGCGTTGATAGGGACAGGGGGCGAATACGAACGAACACCGGGGAGCTGTTTTTT. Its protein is CSVDRDRGRIRTNTGELFF.

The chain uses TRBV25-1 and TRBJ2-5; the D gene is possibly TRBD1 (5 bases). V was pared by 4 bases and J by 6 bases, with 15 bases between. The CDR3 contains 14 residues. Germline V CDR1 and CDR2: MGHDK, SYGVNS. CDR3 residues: CASSVGQGGKTQYF. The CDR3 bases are TGTGCCAGCAGTGTAGGCCAGGGTGGGAAGACCCAGTACTTC. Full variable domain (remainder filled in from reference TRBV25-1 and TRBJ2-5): EADIYQTPRYLVIGTGKKITLECSQTMGHDKMYWYQQDPGMELHLIHYSYGVNSTEKGDLSSESTVSRIRTEHFPLTLESARPSHTSQYLCASSVGQGGKTQYFGPGTRLLVL.

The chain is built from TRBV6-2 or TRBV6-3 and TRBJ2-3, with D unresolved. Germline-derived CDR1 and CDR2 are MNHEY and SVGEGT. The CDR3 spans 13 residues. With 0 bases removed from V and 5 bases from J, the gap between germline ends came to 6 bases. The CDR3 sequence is CASSYSIEDTQYF. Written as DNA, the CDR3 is TGTGCCAGCAGTTACTCGATAGAAGATACGCAGTATTTT.

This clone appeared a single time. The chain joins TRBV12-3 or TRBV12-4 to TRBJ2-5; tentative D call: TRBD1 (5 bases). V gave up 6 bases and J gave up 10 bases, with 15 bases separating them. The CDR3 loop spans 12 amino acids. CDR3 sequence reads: CASSSTSRGQYF. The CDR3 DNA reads TGTGCCAGCAGCTCAACCTCTAGGGGCCAGTACTTC.

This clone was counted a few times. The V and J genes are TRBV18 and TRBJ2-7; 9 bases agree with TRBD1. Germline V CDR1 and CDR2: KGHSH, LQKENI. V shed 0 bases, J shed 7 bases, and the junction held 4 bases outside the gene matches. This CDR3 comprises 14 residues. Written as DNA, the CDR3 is TGTGCCAGCTCACCACCTTACAGGGGGCAAGAGCAGTACTTC. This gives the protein CASSPPYRGQEQYF.

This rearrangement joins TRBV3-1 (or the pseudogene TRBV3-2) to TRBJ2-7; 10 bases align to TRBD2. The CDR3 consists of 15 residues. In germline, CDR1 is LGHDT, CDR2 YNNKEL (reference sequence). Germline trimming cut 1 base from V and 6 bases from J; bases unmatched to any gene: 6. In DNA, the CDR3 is TGTGCCAGCAGCCAAGGGAGCGGGGGGGCCCCCGAGCAGTACTTC. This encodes CASSQGSGGAPEQYF.

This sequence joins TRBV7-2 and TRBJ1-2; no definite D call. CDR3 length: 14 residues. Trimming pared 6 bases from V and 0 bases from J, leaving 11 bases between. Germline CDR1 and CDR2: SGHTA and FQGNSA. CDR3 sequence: CASRRPGSNYGYTF. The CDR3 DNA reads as TGTGCCAGCAGACGCCCGGGGTCTAACTATGGCTACACCTTC. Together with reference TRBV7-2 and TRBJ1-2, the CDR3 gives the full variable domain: GAGVSQSPSNKVTEKGKDVELRCDPISGHTALYWYRQSLGQGLEFLIYFQGNSAPDKSGLPSDRFSAERTGGSVSTLTIQRTQQEDSAVYLCASRRPGSNYGYTFGSGTRLTVV.

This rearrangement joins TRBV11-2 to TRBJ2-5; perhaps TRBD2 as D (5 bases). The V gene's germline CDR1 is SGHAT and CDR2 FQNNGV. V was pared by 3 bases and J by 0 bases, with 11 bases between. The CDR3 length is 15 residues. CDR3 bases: TGTGCCAGCAGCTTTTACGGCGGGTACCAAGAGACCCAGTACTTC. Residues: CASSFYGGYQETQYF.

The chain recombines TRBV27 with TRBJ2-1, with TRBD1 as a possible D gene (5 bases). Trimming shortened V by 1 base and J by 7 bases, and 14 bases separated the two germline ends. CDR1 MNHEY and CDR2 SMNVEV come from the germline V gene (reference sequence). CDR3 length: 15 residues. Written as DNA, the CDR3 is TGTGCCAGCAGTTTATTCGGACAACCTCAGAATGAGCAGTTCTTC. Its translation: CASSLFGQPQNEQFF.

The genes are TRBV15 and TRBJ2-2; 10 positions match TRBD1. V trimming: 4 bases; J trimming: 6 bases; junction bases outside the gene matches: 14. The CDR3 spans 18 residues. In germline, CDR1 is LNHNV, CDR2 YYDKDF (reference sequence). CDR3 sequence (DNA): TGTGCCACCAGCAAACCGGGACAGGGGAATGTGGGGGCCGGGGAGCTGTTTTTT. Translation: CATSKPGQGNVGAGELFF.

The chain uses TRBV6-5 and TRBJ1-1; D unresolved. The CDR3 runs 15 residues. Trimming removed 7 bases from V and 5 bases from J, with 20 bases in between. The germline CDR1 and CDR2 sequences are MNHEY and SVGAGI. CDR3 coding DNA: TGTGCCAGCACCCAACCTCGGCGGGGTGGGACTGAAGCTTTCTTT. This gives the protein CASTQPRRGGTEAFF.

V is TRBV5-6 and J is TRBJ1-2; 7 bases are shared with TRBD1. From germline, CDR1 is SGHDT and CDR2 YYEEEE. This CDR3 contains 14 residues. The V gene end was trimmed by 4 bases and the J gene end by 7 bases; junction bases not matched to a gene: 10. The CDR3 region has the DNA TGTGCCAGCAGCCTCGGACAGGTTAAGGGTGGCTACACCTTC. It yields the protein CASSLGQVKGGYTF.

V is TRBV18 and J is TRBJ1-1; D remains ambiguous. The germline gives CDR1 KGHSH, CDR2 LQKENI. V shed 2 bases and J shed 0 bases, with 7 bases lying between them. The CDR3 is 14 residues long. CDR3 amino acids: CASSPATMNTEAFF. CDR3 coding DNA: TGTGCCAGCTCACCAGCGACAATGAACACTGAAGCTTTCTTT.

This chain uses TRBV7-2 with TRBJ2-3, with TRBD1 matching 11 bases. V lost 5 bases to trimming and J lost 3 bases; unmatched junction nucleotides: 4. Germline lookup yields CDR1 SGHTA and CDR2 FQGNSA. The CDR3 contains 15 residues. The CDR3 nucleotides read TGTGCCAGCAGCGGACAGGGGGCTGGAACAGATACGCAGTATTTT. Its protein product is CASSGQGAGTDTQYF. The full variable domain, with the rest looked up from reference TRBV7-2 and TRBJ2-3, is GAGVSQSPSNKVTEKGKDVELRCDPISGHTALYWYRQSLGQGLEFLIYFQGNSAPDKSGLPSDRFSAERTGGSVSTLTIQRTQQEDSAVYLCASSGQGAGTDTQYFGPGTRLTVL.

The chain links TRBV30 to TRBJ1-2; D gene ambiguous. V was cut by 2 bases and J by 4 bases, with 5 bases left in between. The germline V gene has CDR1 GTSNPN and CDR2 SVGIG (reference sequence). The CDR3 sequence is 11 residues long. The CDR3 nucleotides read TGTGCCTGGAGTCCCCGCTATGGCTACACCTTC. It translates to CAWSPRYGYTF.

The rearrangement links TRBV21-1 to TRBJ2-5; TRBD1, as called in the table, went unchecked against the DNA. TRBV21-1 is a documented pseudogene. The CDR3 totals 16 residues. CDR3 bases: TGTGCCAGCAGCAAAGCGGGACAGGGGGAATTAGAGACCCAGTACTTC. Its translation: CASSKAGQGELETQYF.

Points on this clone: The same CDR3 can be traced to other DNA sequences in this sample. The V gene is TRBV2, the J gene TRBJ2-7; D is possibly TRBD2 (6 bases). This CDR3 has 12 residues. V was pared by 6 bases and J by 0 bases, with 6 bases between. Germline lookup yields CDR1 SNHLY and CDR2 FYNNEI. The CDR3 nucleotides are TGTGCCAGCAGGGGGGGCTCCTACGAGCAGTACTTC. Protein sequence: CASRGGSYEQYF.

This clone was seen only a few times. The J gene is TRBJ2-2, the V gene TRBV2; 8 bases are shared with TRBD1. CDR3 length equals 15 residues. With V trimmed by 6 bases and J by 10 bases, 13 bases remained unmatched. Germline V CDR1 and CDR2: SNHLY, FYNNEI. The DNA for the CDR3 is TGTGCCAGCAGGGCCCACCTCCTGACAGGGGAGGAGCTGTTTTTT. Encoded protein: CASRAHLLTGEELFF.

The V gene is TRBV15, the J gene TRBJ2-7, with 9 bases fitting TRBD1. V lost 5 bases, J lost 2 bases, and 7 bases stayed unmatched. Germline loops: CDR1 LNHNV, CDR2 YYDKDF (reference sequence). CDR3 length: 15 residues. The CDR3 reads CATSHHGTGTYEQYF. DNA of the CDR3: TGTGCCACCAGCCATCACGGGACAGGGACCTACGAGCAGTACTTC. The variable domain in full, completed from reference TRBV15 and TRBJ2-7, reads DAMVIQNPRYQVTQFGKPVTLSCSQTLNHNVMYWYQQKSSQAPKLLFHYYDKDFNNEADTPDNFQSRRPNTSFCFLDIRSPGLGDTAMYLCATSHHGTGTYEQYFGPGTRLTVT.